What follows is one T cell receptor (beta chain) and its context. Its antigen is not known. The length of the CDR3 is 12 residues. Germline-derived CDR1 and CDR2 are ENHRY and SYGVKD. Trimming took off 9 bases at V and 4 bases at J, with 13 bases between the two ends. These data originate in a study of T cell responses to AZD1222 COVID-19 vaccine. TCRdb keeps only in-frame clones here, not all; method: immunoSEQ multiplex PCR. The data hold 85,000 to 100,000 clones, with over 85% observed a single time. Study observations and caveats: Clonal diversity was possibly underestimated, and white British individuals and females predominated among donors. Breadth and depth of Spike-specific TCRs rose after two AZD1222 doses.

This chain joins TRBV10-3 and TRBJ2-7, with D maybe TRBD1 (6 bases). The receptor comes from an adult in good health. Source: peripheral blood, taken on day 0 of AZD1222 vaccination. The CDR3 loop is CAIASGEYEQYF. The CDR3 DNA sequence: TGTGCCATTGCTTCAGGGGAGTACGAGCAGTACTTC.